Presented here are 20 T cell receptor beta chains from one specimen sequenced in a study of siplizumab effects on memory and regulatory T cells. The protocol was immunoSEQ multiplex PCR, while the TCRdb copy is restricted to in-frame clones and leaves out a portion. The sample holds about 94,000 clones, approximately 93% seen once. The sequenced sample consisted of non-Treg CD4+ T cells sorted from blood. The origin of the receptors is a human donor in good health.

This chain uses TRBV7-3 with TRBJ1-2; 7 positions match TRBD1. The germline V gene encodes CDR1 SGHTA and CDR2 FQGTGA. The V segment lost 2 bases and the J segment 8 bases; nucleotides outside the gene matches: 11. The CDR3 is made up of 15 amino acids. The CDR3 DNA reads TGTGCCAGCAGCTTAGACAGGGAAGGAGGTCGCGGCTACACCTTC. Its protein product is CASSLDREGGRGYTF.

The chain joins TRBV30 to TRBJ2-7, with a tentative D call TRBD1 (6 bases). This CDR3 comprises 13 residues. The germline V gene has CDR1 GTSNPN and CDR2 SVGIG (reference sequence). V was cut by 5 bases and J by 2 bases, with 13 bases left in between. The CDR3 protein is CAWRQVQAYEQYF. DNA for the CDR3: TGTGCCTGGCGACAGGTTCAGGCCTACGAGCAGTACTTC.

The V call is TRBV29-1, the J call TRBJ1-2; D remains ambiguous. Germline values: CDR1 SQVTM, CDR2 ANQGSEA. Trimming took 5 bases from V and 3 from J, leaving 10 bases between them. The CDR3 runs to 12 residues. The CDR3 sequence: CSVSMDHYGYTF. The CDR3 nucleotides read TGCAGCGTTTCAATGGATCACTATGGCTACACCTTC. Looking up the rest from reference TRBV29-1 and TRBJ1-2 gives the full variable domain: SAVISQKPSRDICQRGTSLTIQCQVDSQVTMMFWYRQQPGQSLTLIATANQGSEATYESGFVIDKFPISRPNLTFSTLTVSNMSPEDSSIYLCSVSMDHYGYTFGSGTRLTVV.

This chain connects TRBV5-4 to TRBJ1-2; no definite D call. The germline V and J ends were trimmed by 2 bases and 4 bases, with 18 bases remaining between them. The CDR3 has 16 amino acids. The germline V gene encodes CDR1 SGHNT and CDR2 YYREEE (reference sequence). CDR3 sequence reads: CASSLGRPPAFYGYTF. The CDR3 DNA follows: TGTGCCAGCAGCTTAGGACGACCGCCAGCCTTCTATGGCTACACCTTC.

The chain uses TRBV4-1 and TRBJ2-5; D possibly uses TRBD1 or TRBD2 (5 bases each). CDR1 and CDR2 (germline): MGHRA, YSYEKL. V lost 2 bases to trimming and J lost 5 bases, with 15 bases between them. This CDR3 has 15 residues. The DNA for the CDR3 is TGCGCCAGCAGCCAAAGCCCCGGGACGGGGGAGACCCAGTACTTC. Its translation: CASSQSPGTGETQYF.

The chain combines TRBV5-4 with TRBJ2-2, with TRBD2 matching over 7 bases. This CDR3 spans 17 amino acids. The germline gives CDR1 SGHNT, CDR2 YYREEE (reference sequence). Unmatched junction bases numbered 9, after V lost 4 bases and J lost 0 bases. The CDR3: CASSRKLGGTNTGELFF. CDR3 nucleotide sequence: TGTGCCAGCAGCCGTAAGCTCGGGGGGACGAACACCGGGGAGCTGTTTTTT.

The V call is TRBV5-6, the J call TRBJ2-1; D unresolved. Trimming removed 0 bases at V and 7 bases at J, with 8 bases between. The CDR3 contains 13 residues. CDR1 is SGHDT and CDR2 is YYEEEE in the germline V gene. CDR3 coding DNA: TGTGCCAGCAGCTTGGGGGTAGTGAATGAGCAGTTCTTC. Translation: CASSLGVVNEQFF.

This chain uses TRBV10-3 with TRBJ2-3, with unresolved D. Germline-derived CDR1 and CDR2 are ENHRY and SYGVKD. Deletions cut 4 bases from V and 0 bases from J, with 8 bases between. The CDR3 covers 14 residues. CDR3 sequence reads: CAISGATSTDTQYF. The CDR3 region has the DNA TGTGCCATCAGTGGGGCGACGAGCACAGATACGCAGTATTTT.

The CDR3 sequence: CSGQRDYEQYF. The CDR3 DNA follows: TGCAGTGGACAGAGGGACTACGAGCAGTACTTC. The chain links TRBV20-1 to TRBJ2-7, with D possibly being TRBD1 or TRBD2 (5 bases each). Germline V gives CDR1 DFQATT, CDR2 SNEGSKA (reference sequence). V gave up 7 bases and J gave up 3 bases, with 10 bases separating them. This CDR3 is 11 amino acids long.

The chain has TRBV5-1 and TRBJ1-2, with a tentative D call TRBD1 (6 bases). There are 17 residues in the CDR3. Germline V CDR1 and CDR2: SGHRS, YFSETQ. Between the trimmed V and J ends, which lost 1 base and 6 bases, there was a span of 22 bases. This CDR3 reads CASSLQGPGADMDGYTF. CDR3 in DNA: TGCGCCAGCAGCTTGCAGGGTCCAGGGGCGGATATGGATGGCTACACCTTC.

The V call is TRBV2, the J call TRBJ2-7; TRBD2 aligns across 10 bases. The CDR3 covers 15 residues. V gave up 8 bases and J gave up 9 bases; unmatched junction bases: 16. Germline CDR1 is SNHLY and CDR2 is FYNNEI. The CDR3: CASGSSGGPPIVQYF. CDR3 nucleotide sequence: TGTGCCAGCGGGAGTAGCGGGGGGCCCCCTATCGTGCAGTACTTC.

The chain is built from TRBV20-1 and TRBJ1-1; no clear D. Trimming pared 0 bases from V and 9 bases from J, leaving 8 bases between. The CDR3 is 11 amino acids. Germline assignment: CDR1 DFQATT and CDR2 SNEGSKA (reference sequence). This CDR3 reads CSARDQFKAFF. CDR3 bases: TGCAGTGCTAGAGATCAGTTTAAAGCTTTCTTT.

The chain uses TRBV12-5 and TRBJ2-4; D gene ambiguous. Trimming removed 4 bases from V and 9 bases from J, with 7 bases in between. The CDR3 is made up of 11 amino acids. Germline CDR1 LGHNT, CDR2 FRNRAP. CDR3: CASGYSSIQYF. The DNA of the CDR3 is TGTGCTAGTGGTTACTCCAGCATTCAGTACTTC.

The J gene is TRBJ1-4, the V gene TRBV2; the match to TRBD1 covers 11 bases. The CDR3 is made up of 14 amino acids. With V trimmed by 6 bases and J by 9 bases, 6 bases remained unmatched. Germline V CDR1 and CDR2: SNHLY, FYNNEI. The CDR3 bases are TGTGCCAGCAGACTCGGGACAGGGGGGAAAAAACTGTTTTTT. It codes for CASRLGTGGKKLFF.

The CDR3 is CASSLDGGTSYNEQFF. The CDR3, as DNA: TGTGCCAGCAGCTTAGACGGCGGAACCTCCTACAATGAGCAGTTCTTC. J is TRBJ2-1 and V is TRBV7-2; no clear D. From germline, CDR1 is SGHTA and CDR2 FQGNSA. This CDR3 has 16 residues. The ends were cut back, 1 base at V and 0 bases at J, with 10 bases in the middle.

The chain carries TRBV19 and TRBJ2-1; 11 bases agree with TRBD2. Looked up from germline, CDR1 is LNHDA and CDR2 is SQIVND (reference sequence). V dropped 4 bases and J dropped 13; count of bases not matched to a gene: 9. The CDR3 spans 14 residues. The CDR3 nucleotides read TGTGCCAGTAGTAGCCAAGCGGGACTAGCGGCTCAGTTCTTC. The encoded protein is CASSSQAGLAAQFF. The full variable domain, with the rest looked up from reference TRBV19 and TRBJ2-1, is DGGITQSPKYLFRKEGQNVTLSCEQNLNHDAMYWYRQDPGQGLRLIYYSQIVNDFQKGDIAEGYSVSREKKESFPLTVTSAQKNPTAFYLCASSSQAGLAAQFFGPGTRLTVL.

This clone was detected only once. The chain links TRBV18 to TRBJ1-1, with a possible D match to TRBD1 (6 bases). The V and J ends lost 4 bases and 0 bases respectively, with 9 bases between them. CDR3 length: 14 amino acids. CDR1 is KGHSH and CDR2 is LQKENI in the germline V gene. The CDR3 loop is CASSLEGVNTEAFF. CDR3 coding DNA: TGTGCCAGCTCACTGGAGGGGGTGAACACTGAAGCTTTCTTT.

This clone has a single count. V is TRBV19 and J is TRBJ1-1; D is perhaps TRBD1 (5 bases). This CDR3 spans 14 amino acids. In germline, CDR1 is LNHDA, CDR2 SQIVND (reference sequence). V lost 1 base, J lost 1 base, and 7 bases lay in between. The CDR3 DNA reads TGTGCCAGTAGTATAGGCAGGGCGAACACTGAAGCTTTCTTT. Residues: CASSIGRANTEAFF.

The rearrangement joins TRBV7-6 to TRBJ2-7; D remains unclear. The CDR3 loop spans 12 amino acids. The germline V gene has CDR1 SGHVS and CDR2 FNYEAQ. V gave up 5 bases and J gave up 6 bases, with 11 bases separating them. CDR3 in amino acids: CASSTRISEQYF. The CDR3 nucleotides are TGTGCCAGCAGCACCCGGATCTCCGAGCAGTACTTC.

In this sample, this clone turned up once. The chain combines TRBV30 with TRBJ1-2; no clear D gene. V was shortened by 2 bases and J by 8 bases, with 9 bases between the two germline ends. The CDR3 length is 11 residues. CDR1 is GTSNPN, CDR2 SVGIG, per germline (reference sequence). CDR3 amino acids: CAWSPGRGYTF. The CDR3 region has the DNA TGTGCCTGGAGTCCTGGACGCGGCTACACCTTC.